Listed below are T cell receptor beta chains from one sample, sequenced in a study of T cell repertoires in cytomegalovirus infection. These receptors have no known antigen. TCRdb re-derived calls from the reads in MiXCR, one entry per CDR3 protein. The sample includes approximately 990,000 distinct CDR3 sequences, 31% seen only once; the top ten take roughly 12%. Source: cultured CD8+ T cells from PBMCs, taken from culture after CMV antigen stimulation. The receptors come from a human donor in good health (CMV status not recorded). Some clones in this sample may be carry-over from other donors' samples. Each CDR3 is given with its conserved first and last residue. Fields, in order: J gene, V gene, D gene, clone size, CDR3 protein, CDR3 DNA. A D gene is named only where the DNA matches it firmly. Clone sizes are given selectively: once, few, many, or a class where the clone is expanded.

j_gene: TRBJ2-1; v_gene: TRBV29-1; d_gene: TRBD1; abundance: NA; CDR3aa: CSVALDRGSNEQFF; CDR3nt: TGCAGCGTCGCATTGGACAGGGGGAGCAATGAGCAGTTCTTC
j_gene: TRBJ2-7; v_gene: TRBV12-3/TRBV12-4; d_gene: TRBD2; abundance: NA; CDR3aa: CASSSRLADYEQYF; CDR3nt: TGTGCCAGCAGTTCTCGACTAGCGGATTACGAGCAGTACTTC
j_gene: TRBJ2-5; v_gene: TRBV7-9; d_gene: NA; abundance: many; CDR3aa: CASSSGDRDTQRETQYF; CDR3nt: TGTGCCAGCAGCTCGGGGGACCGGGACACCCAACGGGAGACCCAGTACTTC
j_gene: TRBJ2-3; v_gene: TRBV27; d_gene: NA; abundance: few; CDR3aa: CASSFPDHTQYF; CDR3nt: TGTGCCAGCAGTTTCCCGGATCATACGCAGTATTTT
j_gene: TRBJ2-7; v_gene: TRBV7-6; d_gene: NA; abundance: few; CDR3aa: CASSPDAEEQYF; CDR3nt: TGTGCCAGCAGCCCGGATGCTGAAGAGCAGTACTTC
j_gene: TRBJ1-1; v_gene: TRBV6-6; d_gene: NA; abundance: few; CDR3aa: CASSHPLIFRGTEAFF; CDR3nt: TGTGCCAGCAGCCATCCGTTAATTTTTCGGGGAACTGAAGCTTTCTTT
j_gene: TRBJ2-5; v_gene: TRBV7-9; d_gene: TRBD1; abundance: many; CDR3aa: CASSLGQGQETQYF; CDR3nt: TGTGCCAGCAGCCTTGGACAGGGCCAAGAGACCCAGTACTTC
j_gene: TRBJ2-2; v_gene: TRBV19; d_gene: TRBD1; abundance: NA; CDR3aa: CAGTGDTGELFF; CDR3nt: TGTGCTGGGACAGGGGACACCGGGGAGCTGTTTTTT
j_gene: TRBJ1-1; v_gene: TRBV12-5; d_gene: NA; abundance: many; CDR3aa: CASGLAMNTEAFF; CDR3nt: TGTGCTAGTGGTTTGGCCATGAACACTGAAGCTTTCTTT
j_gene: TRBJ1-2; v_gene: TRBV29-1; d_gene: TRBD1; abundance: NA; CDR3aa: CSVEEWTGDNYGYTF; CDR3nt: TGCAGCGTTGAAGAGTGGACAGGGGATAACTATGGCTACACCTTC
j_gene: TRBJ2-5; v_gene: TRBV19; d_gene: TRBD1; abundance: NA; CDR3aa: CASSIGTGRQETQYF; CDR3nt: TGTGCCAGTAGTATTGGGACAGGTCGCCAAGAGACCCAGTACTTC
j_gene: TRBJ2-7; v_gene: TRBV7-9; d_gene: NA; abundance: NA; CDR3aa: CVSSLGQYGELAYEQYF; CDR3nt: TGTGTCAGCAGCTTAGGGCAGTATGGGGAACTCGCCTACGAGCAGTACTTC
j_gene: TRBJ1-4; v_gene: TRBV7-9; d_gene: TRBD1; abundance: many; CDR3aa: CASSEGRQGAYEKLFF; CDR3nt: TGTGCCAGCAGCGAGGGTCGACAGGGGGCATATGAAAAACTGTTTTTT
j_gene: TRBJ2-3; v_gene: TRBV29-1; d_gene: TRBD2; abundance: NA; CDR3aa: CSVEILAGDRDTQYF; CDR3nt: TGCAGCGTTGAAATCCTAGCGGGGGACCGAGATACGCAGTATTTT
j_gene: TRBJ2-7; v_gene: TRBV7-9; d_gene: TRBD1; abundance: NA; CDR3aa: CASISTGPTYEQYF; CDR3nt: TGTGCCAGCATTTCGACAGGGCCGACCTACGAGCAGTACTTC
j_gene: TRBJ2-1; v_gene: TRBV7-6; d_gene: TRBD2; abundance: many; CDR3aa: CASSLRVAGFDNEQFF; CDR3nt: TGTGCCAGCAGCTTACGGGTAGCGGGGTTCGACAATGAGCAGTTCTTC
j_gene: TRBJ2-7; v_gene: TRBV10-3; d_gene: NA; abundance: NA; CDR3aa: CAISELSSYEQYF; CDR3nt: TGTGCCATCAGTGAACTGAGCTCCTACGAGCAGTACTTC
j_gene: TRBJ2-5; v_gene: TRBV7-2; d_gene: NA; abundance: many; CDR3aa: CASSLGLTLNAETQYF; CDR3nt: TGTGCCAGCAGCTTAGGCTTGACACTGAATGCAGAGACCCAGTACTTC
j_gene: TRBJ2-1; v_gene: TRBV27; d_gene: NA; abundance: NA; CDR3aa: CASSLSAQWTSEYNEQFF; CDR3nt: TGTGCCAGCAGTTTATCGGCCCAGTGGACTTCCGAATACAATGAGCAGTTCTTC
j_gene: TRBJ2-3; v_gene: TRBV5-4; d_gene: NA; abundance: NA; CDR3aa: CASSSLQGLAETDTQYF; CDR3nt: TGTGCCAGCAGCTCACTTCAGGGACTCGCGGAGACAGATACGCAGTATTTT
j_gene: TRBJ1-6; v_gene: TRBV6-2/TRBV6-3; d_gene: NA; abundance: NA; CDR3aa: CASSRSGGYNSPLHF; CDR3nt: TGTGCCAGCAGCCGATCTGGGGGGTATAATTCACCCCTCCACTTT
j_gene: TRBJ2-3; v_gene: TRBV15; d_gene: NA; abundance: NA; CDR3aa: CATSRERSTDTQYF; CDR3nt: TGTGCCACCAGCAGGGAGCGGAGCACAGATACGCAGTATTTT
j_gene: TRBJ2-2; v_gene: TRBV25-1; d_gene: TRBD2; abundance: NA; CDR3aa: CASSGSGGLFANTGELFF; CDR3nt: TGTGCCAGCAGTGGGAGCGGGGGCCTGTTCGCGAACACCGGGGAGCTGTTTTTT
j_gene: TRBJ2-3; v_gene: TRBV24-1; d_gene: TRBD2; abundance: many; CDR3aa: CATSDLRLRGVDDSTDTQYF; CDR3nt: TGTGCCACCAGTGATTTGAGGTTGCGGGGGGTCGATGATAGCACAGATACGCAGTATTTT
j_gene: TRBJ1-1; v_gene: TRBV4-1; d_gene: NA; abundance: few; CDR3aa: CASSQDGVKGTNTEAFF; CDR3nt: TGCGCCAGCAGCCAAGACGGTGTTAAGGGGACGAACACTGAAGCTTTCTTT
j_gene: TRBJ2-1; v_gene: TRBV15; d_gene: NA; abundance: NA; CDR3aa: CATSRGVQGNYNEQFF; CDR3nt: TGTGCCACCAGCAGAGGAGTACAGGGAAACTACAATGAGCAGTTCTTC
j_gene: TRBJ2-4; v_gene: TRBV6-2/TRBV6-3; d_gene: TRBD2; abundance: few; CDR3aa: CASSGGALSKNIQYF; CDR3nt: TGTGCCAGCAGCGGGGGGGCCCTATCCAAAAACATTCAGTACTTC
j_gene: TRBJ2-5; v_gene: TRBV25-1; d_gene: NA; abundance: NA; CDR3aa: CASSGEAWETQYF; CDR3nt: TGTGCCAGCTCAGGGGAAGCGTGGGAGACCCAGTACTTC
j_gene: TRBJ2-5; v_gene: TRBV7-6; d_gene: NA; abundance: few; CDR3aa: CASSPRGGGETQYF; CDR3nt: TGTGCCAGCAGCCCCAGGGGAGGTGGGGAGACCCAGTACTTC
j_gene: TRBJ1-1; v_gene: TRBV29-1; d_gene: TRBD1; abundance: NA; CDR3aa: CSVDEDRVAAFF; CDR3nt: TGCAGCGTTGATGAAGACAGGGTGGCTGCTTTCTTT
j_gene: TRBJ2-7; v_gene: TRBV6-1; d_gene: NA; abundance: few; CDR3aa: CASSERNIRASYEQYF; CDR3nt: TGTGCCAGCAGTGAACGGAACATCAGGGCTTCCTACGAGCAGTACTTC
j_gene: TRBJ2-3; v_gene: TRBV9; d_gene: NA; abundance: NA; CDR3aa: CASSVVGDGDTQYF; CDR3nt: TGTGCCAGCAGCGTAGTGGGTGACGGAGATACGCAGTATTTT
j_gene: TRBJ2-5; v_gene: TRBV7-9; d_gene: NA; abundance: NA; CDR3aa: CASSLPLGIQETQYF; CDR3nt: TGTGCCAGCAGCTTGCCATTGGGAATTCAAGAGACCCAGTACTTC
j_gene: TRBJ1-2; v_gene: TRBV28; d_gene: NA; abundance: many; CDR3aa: CATEGGNYGYTF; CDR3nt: TGTGCCACCGAAGGGGGGAACTATGGCTACACCTTC
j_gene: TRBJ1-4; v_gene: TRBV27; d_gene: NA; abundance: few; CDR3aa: CASSYRGPGELFF; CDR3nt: TGTGCCAGCAGCTACCGGGGACCGGGGGAACTGTTTTTT
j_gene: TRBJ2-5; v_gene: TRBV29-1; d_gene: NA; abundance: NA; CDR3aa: CSVEDRQETQYF; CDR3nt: TGCAGCGTTGAAGACCGACAAGAGACCCAGTACTTC
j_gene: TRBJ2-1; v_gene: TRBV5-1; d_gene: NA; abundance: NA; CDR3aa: CASSLRGGALNEQFF; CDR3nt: TGCGCCAGCAGCCTGAGAGGCGGGGCTCTCAATGAGCAGTTCTTC
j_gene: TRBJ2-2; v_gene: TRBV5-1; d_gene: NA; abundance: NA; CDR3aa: CASSVLEPGTGELFF; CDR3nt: TGCGCCAGCAGCGTACTAGAACCGGGGACCGGGGAGCTGTTTTTT
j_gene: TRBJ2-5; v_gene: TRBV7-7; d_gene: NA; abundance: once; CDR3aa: CASSRSAGSQETQYF; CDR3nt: TGTGCTAGCAGCCGTTCTGCAGGGTCCCAAGAGACCCAGTACTTC
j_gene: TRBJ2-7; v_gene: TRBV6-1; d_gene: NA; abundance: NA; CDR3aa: CASSSAGNEQYF; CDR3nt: TGTGCCAGCAGTTCCGCGGGGAACGAGCAGTACTTC
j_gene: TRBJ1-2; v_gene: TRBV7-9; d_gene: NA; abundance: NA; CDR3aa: CASSLKIYYGYTF; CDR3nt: TGTGCCAGCAGCTTAAAAATATACTATGGCTACACCTTC
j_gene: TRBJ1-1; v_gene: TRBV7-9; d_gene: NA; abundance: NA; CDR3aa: CASSLSYINTEAFF; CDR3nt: TGTGCCAGCAGCTTATCCTACATTAACACTGAAGCTTTCTTT
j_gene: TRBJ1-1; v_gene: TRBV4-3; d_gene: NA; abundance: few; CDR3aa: CASSQDTSGPWDTEAFF; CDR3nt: TGCGCCAGCAGCCAAGATACGTCGGGCCCCTGGGACACTGAAGCTTTCTTT
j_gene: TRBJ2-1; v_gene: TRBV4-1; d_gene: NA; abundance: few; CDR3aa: CASSQDRHEVYNEQFF; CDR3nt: TGCGCCAGCAGCCAAGACAGGCACGAGGTCTACAATGAGCAGTTCTTC
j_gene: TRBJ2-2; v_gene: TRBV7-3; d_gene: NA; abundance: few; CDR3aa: CASSLHRSGARGRGNTGELFF; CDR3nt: TGTGCCAGCAGCTTACACAGGTCGGGGGCACGGGGCAGAGGGAACACCGGGGAGCTGTTTTTT
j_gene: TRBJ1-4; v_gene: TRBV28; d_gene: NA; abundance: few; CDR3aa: CASSAGEGRREKLFF; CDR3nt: TGTGCCAGCAGTGCGGGGGAGGGACGTCGGGAAAAACTGTTTTTT
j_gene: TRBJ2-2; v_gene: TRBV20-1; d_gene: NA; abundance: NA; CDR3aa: CSARGDGKVTGELFF; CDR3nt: TGCAGTGCTAGGGGGGACGGGAAAGTCACCGGGGAGCTGTTTTTT
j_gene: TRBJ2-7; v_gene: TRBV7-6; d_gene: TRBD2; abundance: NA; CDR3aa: CASSILAGGNKEQYF; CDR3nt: TGTGCCAGCAGCATATTAGCGGGGGGGAATAAGGAGCAGTACTTC
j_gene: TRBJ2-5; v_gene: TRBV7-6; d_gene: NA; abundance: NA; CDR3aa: CASSLAGTDETQYF; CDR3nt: TGTGCCAGCAGCTTAGCGGGCACAGATGAGACCCAGTACTTC
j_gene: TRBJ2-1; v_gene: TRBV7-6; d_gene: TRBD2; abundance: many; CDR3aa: CASTLSGGFYNEQFF; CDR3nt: TGTGCCAGCACCCTAAGCGGGGGCTTTTACAATGAGCAGTTCTTC
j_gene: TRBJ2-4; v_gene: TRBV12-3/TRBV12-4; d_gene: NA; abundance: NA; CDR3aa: CASSLKGAKNIQYF; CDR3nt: TGTGCCAGCAGTTTAAAAGGGGCCAAAAACATTCAGTACTTC
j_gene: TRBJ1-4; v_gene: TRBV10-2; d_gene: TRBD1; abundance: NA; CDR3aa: CASGRTGSNEKLFF; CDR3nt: TGCGCCAGCGGTAGGACAGGGTCTAATGAAAAACTGTTTTTT
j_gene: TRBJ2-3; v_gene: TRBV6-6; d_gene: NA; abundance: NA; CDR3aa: CASSAPSASTDTQYF; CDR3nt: TGTGCCAGCAGTGCCCCTAGCGCTAGCACAGATACGCAGTATTTT
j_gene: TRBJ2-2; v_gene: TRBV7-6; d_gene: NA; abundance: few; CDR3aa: CASSLRTKSGGELFF; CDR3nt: TGTGCCAGCAGCTTACGGACAAAATCAGGCGGGGAGCTGTTTTTT
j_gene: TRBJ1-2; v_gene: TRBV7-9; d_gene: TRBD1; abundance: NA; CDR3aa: CASSSRGQGARYGYTF; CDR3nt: TGTGCCAGCAGCTCCCGGGGACAGGGGGCGAGGTATGGCTACACCTTC
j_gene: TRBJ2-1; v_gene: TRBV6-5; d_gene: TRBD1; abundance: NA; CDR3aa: CASSSSAQTGNEQFF; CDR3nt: TGTGCCAGCAGTTCATCCGCCCAGACAGGGAATGAGCAGTTCTTC
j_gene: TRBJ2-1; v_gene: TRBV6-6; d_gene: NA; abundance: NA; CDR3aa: CASFQIGTLYNEQFF; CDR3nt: TGTGCCAGCTTTCAGATCGGGACCTTATACAATGAGCAGTTCTTC